This T cell receptor (beta chain) was sequenced in a study of OX40 agonist ivuxolimab in advanced cancers. Profiling relied on immunoSEQ multiplex PCR, and the TCRdb table lists in-frame clones only, not all of them. Of approximately 58,000 clones listed, roughly nine tenths are singletons. The CDR3 has 14 residues. Germline CDR1 reads MRHNA; CDR2 reads SNTAGT. V lost 0 bases, J lost 4 bases, and 6 bases lay in between. This sequence was found in an adult with an advanced solid tumor such as melanoma, head and neck, liver or kidney cancer. The sequences come from CD4+ or CD8+ T cells sorted from blood, collected in a trial of the OX40 agonist ivuxolimab. This chain links TRBV6-4 with TRBJ2-2, with D possibly TRBD1 on 6 matching bases. The CDR3 spells CASSDSGGTGELFF. CDR3 bases: TGTGCCAGCAGTGACTCAGGGGGCACCGGGGAGCTGTTTTTT.